This TCR beta chain was sequenced in a study of Ad26.COV2.S vaccination and SARS-CoV-2 variants. General study results and limits: Possible underestimation of total T cell responses by the TCR breadth and depth analyses was noted. Post-vaccination breadth of spike-specific CD8+ and CD4+ T cell responses was reportedly substantial. Vaccine recipients and placebo recipients showed similar non-spike TCR breadth.

TCRdb's copy holds only in-frame clones and misses some; the assay was immunoSEQ multiplex PCR. Of under 150,000 clones listed, approximately 90% are singletons. This clone occurred once. What it recognizes is unknown. This clonotype originated in a human donor who had recovered from COVID-19. The input for sequencing was peripheral blood, taken after recovery from COVID-19.

The CDR3 here is CASRSGLAGGPGTQYF. The CDR3 coding sequence is TGCGCCAGCAGGTCCGGACTAGCGGGGGGGCCGGGGACGCAGTATTTT. The V and J genes are TRBV5-1 and TRBJ2-3, with 15 bases that match TRBD2. Trimming cost V 5 bases and J 9 bases; bases outside gene matches: 10. The CDR3 runs to 16 residues. Germline values: CDR1 SGHRS, CDR2 YFSETQ.